This is a list of T cell receptor beta chains from one sample in a study of cytomegalovirus exposure and HLA in healthy donors. Method: immunoSEQ multiplex PCR; TCRdb's copy keeps in-frame clones and lacks some. This sample yields over 150,000 clones, of which 82% are seen a single time; under 1% belongs to the top ten. Sequencing was carried out using PBMCs. These receptors were collected from a girl aged 2 to 9 in good health and CMV-seropositive. CDR3s leave out the opening cysteine and the closing phenylalanine or tryptophan. The order of the fields is V gene, CDR3 protein.

TRBV5-1 | ASKSSGDTIY
TRBV5-4 | ASSFIGGRTYNEQF
TRBV28 | ASSPREASYNEQF
TRBV27 | ASTTGADTQY
TRBV5-6 | ASSLGAGNNEQF
TRBV30 | AWSESGDGTNEKLF
TRBV9 | ASSPETGVPYNEQF
TRBV29-1 | SVEGEYYEQY
TRBV30 | AWRRLTDTQY
TRBV30 | AWSLREDEKLF
TRBV6-1 | ASSGGTSVTGELF